The 13 T cell receptor beta chains below come from one sample, sequenced in a study of shared clonotypes between healthy human individuals (TCRdb year 2020). CD8 naive samples were CD45RO-negative cells positively selected for CCR7, giving a CD45RA+CCR7+ population that excluded TemRA cells. The library was obtained by the immunoSEQ multiplex PCR assay. Entries here come from immuneACCESS through TCRdb and include only in-frame sequences with V and J called. Some clones fail to appear in such tables; in the studies checked, an unresolved V gene covers under half of the shortfall, and the cause of the remainder is unknown. The sample table contains 2 million to 2.5 million clones; only one count was recorded for around 93% of them. The ten top clones hold over 1.5% of the sample. Material for sequencing was naive CD8+ T cells from PBMCs. In the paper's terms, the cell subset or site label means: CD45RA+CCR7+. The receptors derive from a man younger than 35 in good health. Some clones in this sample may be carry-over from other donors' samples.

The chain recombines TRBV5-6 with TRBJ2-3; tentatively, D is TRBD1 or TRBD2 (5 bases each). This CDR3 is 16 amino acids long. Looked up from germline, CDR1 is SGHDT and CDR2 is YYEEEE. V shed 4 bases and J shed 2 bases, with 17 bases lying between them. The CDR3 coding sequence is TGTGCCAGCAGCCTGTCCTTGAGGGACCACACAGATACGCAGTATTTT. Amino acid sequence: CASSLSLRDHTDTQYF.

In DNA form, the CDR3 reads TGTGCCAGCAGTTATGGACAGGGGAACTATGGCTACACCTTC. This gives the protein CASSYGQGNYGYTF. This sequence joins TRBV27 and TRBJ1-2; 9 positions agree with TRBD1. This CDR3 spans 14 amino acids. CDR1 is MNHEY and CDR2 is SMNVEV in the germline V gene (reference sequence). V lost 4 bases, J lost 2 bases, and 2 bases stayed unmatched.

The V and J genes are TRBV27 and TRBJ2-1; 9 bases line up with TRBD1. The CDR3 loop spans 18 amino acids. The ends lost 2 bases at V and 0 bases at J; junction bases unmatched: 8. Germline loops: CDR1 MNHEY, CDR2 SMNVEV (reference sequence). Here the CDR3 DNA reads TGTGCCAGCAGTTTAGGCCCGTGGACAGGGGCCTCCTACAATGAGCAGTTCTTC. The encoded protein is CASSLGPWTGASYNEQFF.

The chain couples TRBV28 to TRBJ2-3; 10 bases are a match to TRBD2. V lost 6 bases, J lost 1 base, and 7 bases stayed unmatched. Germline CDR1 reads MDHEN; CDR2 reads SYDVKM. CDR3 length equals 16 residues. For the CDR3, the DNA is TGTGCCAGCAGCAACGGACTAGCGGCCCGCACAGATACGCAGTATTTT. Its protein product is CASSNGLAARTDTQYF.

The chain combines TRBV4-1 with TRBJ1-1; possible D gene TRBD1, 5 bases. Germline CDR1 reads MGHRA; CDR2 reads YSYEKL. Deletions cut 3 bases from V and 3 bases from J, with 11 bases between. The CDR3 is made up of 14 amino acids. The CDR3 DNA sequence: TGCGCCAGCAGCCAGGGTGACAGTTACACTGAAGCTTTCTTT. The encoded protein is CASSQGDSYTEAFF.

V and J are TRBV11-2 and TRBJ2-7, with TRBD2 as a possible D gene (5 bases). Trimming removed 5 bases at V and 5 bases at J, with 19 bases between. From germline, CDR1 is SGHAT and CDR2 FQNNGV. This CDR3 contains 15 residues. The CDR3 loop is CASSTTGIPGDEQYF. CDR3 nucleotide sequence: TGTGCCAGCAGCACCACCGGGATCCCGGGCGACGAGCAGTACTTC.

The chain couples TRBV7-6 to TRBJ2-1; weak D call: TRBD2 (5 bases). The CDR3 extends over 16 amino acids. Germline-derived CDR1 and CDR2 are SGHVS and FNYEAQ. Trimming removed 1 base from V and 2 bases from J, with 12 bases in between. The CDR3 sequence is CASSLGREFTYNEQFF. The CDR3 DNA sequence: TGTGCCAGCAGCTTAGGTCGGGAATTCACCTACAATGAGCAGTTCTTC.

The chain couples TRBV27 to TRBJ1-2, with no clear D. The CDR3 sequence is 15 residues long. V lost 7 bases and J lost 4, with 19 bases in between. CDR1 is MNHEY and CDR2 is SMNVEV in the germline V gene (reference sequence). The CDR3 loop is CASNPGRFSPYGYTF. The CDR3 DNA reads TGTGCCAGCAACCCTGGGCGGTTCTCTCCCTATGGCTACACCTTC.

The chain employs TRBV4-2 and TRBJ2-2; D is unclear. With 3 bases removed from V and 1 base from J, the gap between germline ends came to 21 bases. Germline lookup yields CDR1 LGHNA and CDR2 YNFKEQ. The CDR3 sequence is 19 residues long. The CDR3 loop is CASSQLERVPSKNTGELFF. The CDR3 DNA is TGTGCCAGCAGCCAGCTCGAACGAGTACCGAGTAAGAACACCGGGGAGCTGTTTTTT.

V gene TRBV19 combines with J gene TRBJ2-7, with D tentatively TRBD1 (7 bases). The CDR3 is 15 amino acids. V gave up 2 bases and J gave up 2 bases, with 13 bases separating them. The germline V gene has CDR1 LNHDA and CDR2 SQIVND (reference sequence). The CDR3 region is CASSILPGGTYEQYF. The CDR3 DNA reads as TGTGCCAGTAGTATACTCCCAGGGGGGACCTACGAGCAGTACTTC.

The chain carries TRBV11-2 and TRBJ2-5; TRBD1 matches 7 bases. V shed 5 bases, J shed 0 bases, and the junction held 12 bases outside the gene matches. The length of the CDR3 is 17 residues. Germline CDR1 SGHAT, CDR2 FQNNGV. DNA for the CDR3: TGTGCCAGCAGCACCAAGGACAGGAGCTCGTACCAAGAGACCCAGTACTTC. Translated: CASSTKDRSSYQETQYF.

The chain uses TRBV10-2 and TRBJ2-3; 9 bases map to TRBD2. The trim removed 0 bases at V and 2 bases at J, leaving 3 bases unmatched. Germline V gene lookup returns CDR1 WSHSY and CDR2 SAAADI. This CDR3 contains 16 residues. The CDR3 sequence is CASSESRLAATDTQYF. As DNA, the CDR3 is TGCGCCAGCAGTGAGTCGAGACTAGCGGCCACAGATACGCAGTATTTT.

CDR3 in DNA: TGTGCCAGCAGCTTAGGAATGGCAGGGAGTGGATGGAATGAGCAGTTCTTC. Its translation is CASSLGMAGSGWNEQFF. The chain has TRBV7-8 and TRBJ2-1; D could derive from TRBD1 or TRBD2 (5 bases each). Germline values: CDR1 SGHVS, CDR2 FQNEAQ. CDR3 length equals 17 residues. V lost 1 base, J lost 7 bases, and 20 bases lay in between. The full variable domain, with the rest looked up from reference TRBV7-8 and TRBJ2-1, is GAGVSQSPRYKVAKRGQDVALRCDPISGHVSLFWYQQALGQGPEFLTYFQNEAQLDKSGLPSDRFFAERPEGSVSTLKIQRTQQEDSAVYLCASSLGMAGSGWNEQFFGPGTRLTVL.